This T cell receptor beta chain was observed in a study of T cells in Graves' hyperthyroidism and ophthalmopathy. Broader study findings: Blood shared most expanded thyroid clonotypes above 0.001.

CDR3 length: 15 residues. V was pared by 5 bases and J by 1 base, with 10 bases between. CDR1 and CDR2 (germline): SGHRS, YFSETQ. This clonotype has a handful of counts. No antigen is known for it. There were TCR beta CDR3 regions amplified from RNA transcripts. When the TCR CDR3 underwent first-round RT-PCR, the HTBI primer set was used. TCRdb re-analysed the multiplex PCR reads in MiXCR, keeping a single row per CDR3 protein. The table lists about 380,000 distinct CDR3 sequences, about 13% of them singletons. Sequencing used blood. This sequence was found in a man aged 30-40 years with Graves' hyperthyroidism that later progressed to Graves' ophthalmopathy. This chain joins TRBV5-1 and TRBJ2-6, with D perhaps TRBD1 (5 bases). CDR3 DNA sequence: TGCGCCAGCAGTCAAGGGGCTTCTGGGGCCAACGTCCTGACTTTC. It translates to CASSQGASGANVLTF.